This passage covers 3 T cell receptor beta chains from one sample sequenced in a study of CD8+CD57+ T cells in acquired aplastic anemia (dated by TCRdb to 2017 to 2018). Sequencer: Illumina HiSeq 2000. TCR beta VDJ combination and CDR3 sequence profiling used genomic DNA as the template. The public reads were run again by TCRdb, first through fastp at Q25 and then through MiXCR, and only productive beta chains were kept. All rows with the same CDR3 protein become a single entry with the most common DNA and genes. The sample yields about 220,000 distinct CDR3 sequences; 34% were counted once. Roughly 1.1% of the sample lies in the top ten. The sequencing sample was made of sorted CD4+, CD8+, or CD8+CD57+ T cells (not recorded which) from PBMCs. These receptors originate from a human donor in good health, serving as a control.

As concerns this clonotype: This may stem from a read error, because a much larger clone lies one nucleotide away. This chain connects TRBV5-4 to TRBJ2-5; 11 nucleotides align to TRBD2. The germline V gene has CDR1 SGHNT and CDR2 YYREEE (reference sequence). The CDR3 is 16 residues long. CDR3 nucleotides: TGTGCCAGCGGCTTGGCACTAGCGGGAGAGAAAGAGACCCAGTACTTC. Protein sequence: CASGLALAGEKETQYF. The full variable domain, in which reference TRBV5-4 and TRBJ2-5 provide the parts outside the CDR3, is ETGVTQSPTHLIKTRGQQVTLRCSSQSGHNTVSWYQQALGQGPQFIFQYYREEENGRGNFPPRFSGLQFPNYSSELNVNALELDDSALYLCASGLALAGEKETQYFGPGTRLLVL.

The table lists this clonotype with many counts. The rearrangement uses TRBV7-2 and TRBJ2-6; tentatively, D is TRBD1 (6 bases). V lost 5 bases and J 4 bases, leaving 12 bases between the germline ends. The V gene's germline CDR1 is SGHTA and CDR2 FQGNSA. CDR3 length: 15 amino acids. CDR3 amino acids: CASSPRTAGANVLTF. The DNA of the CDR3 is TGTGCCAGCAGCCCCAGGACAGCCGGGGCCAACGTCCTGACTTTC.

The CDR3 nucleotides are TGTGCCAGCAGTGGACTAGCGGGGACAGATACGCAGTATTTT. Encoded protein: CASSGLAGTDTQYF. This chain uses TRBV2 with TRBJ2-3; the match to TRBD2 covers 11 bases. Germline V gene sequence: CDR1 SNHLY, CDR2 FYNNEI. J gave up 3 bases and V 4 bases, and 0 bases lay outside the gene matches. The CDR3 consists of 14 residues.